This T cell receptor beta chain was sequenced for a study of human T cells and chemical hapten exposure. Germline CDR1 is LNHDA and CDR2 is SQIVND (reference sequence). This CDR3 comprises 19 residues. J was trimmed by 3 bases and V by 3 bases; bases with no gene match: 10. This clonotype was detected only once. The time point is: pre-sensitization, week 0. Specified treatment: therapeutic diphenylcyclopropenone sensitization with weekly scalp DPC. TCRdb reprocessed the RACE reads with MiXCR, giving one entry per CDR3 protein. The data contain 80,000 to 100,000 distinct CDR3 sequences, 10% to 11% of them seen just once; the ten biggest clones take up around 3.1%.

V and J are TRBV19 and TRBJ2-1, with 14 nucleotides matching TRBD2. The sequence was collected from a woman aged 60-70 years with alopecia areata. Some clones in this sample may be carry-over from other donors' samples. This sample comprised whole blood, obtained in connection with sensitization to the hapten diphenylcyclopropenone (DPC). CDR3 region: CASSIGTSGRGRIYNEQFF. The CDR3 nucleotides read TGTGCCAGTAGTATCGGGACTAGCGGGAGAGGTAGGATCTACAATGAGCAGTTCTTC.